The 5 T cell receptor beta chains below were found in one sample sequenced in a study of PD-L1 blockade in urothelial cancer. TCRdb keeps only in-frame clones here, not all; method: immunoSEQ multiplex PCR. The profile shows 70,000 or so clones, 80% to 90% of them singletons. The sequencing here drew on PBMCs, taken around atezolizumab (anti-PD-L1) treatment. Receptors originate from a man in his sixties or seventies with urothelial cancer.

In its sample, this clone was seen once. The chain combines TRBV30 with TRBJ2-5, with no clear D. The CDR3 length is 12 residues. V lost 0 bases and J lost 4, with 6 bases in between. Germline V gene lookup returns CDR1 GTSNPN and CDR2 SVGIG (reference sequence). CDR3 loop: CAWSVQRETQYF. DNA for the CDR3: TGTGCCTGGAGTGTACAGAGAGAGACCCAGTACTTC.

The genes are TRBV11-2 and TRBJ2-1; D perhaps matches TRBD1 (5 bases). This CDR3 has 16 amino acids. Per the germline V gene, CDR1 is SGHAT and CDR2 is FQNNGV. Trimming stripped 4 bases from V and 5 bases from J, with 18 bases between. CDR3 region: CASSSDLVGRDNEQFF. CDR3 nucleotide sequence: TGTGCCAGCAGCTCCGACCTAGTGGGCAGGGACAATGAGCAGTTCTTC.

The V call is TRBV6-1, the J call TRBJ1-3; no clear D. Germline-derived CDR1 and CDR2 are MNHNS and SASEGT. This CDR3 has 13 residues. V was shortened by 5 bases and J by 8 bases, with 13 bases between the two germline ends. The CDR3: CASSLTGVDTIYF. The CDR3 coding sequence is TGTGCCAGCAGTCTGACGGGAGTTGACACCATATATTTT.

The chain recombines TRBV6-1 with TRBJ1-2, with 8 bases fitting TRBD1. The germline CDR1 and CDR2 sequences are MNHNS and SASEGT. The junction had 6 bases not matched to a gene; V was cut back by 6 bases and J by 0 bases. CDR3 length equals 15 residues. CDR3 nucleotide sequence: TGTGCCAGCAGAGAAACAGGGGGAGCTAACTATGGCTACACCTTC. Translated: CASRETGGANYGYTF.

The V call is TRBV2, the J call TRBJ1-4; TRBD1 might be the D (5 bases). This CDR3 has 16 residues. CDR1 is SNHLY, CDR2 FYNNEI, per germline. Deletions cut 2 bases from V and 0 bases from J, with 10 bases between. The CDR3 is CASSEQQAATNEKLFF. The CDR3 DNA reads as TGTGCCAGCAGTGAACAACAGGCTGCAACTAATGAAAAACTGTTTTTT.